One sample yielded the 28 T cell receptor beta chains listed below, sequenced in a study of cytomegalovirus exposure and HLA in healthy donors. Vbeta (60) and Jbeta (13) primers were used in the PCR. Clones were read by immunoSEQ multiplex PCR, and TCRdb kept only the in-frame ones, dropping some. The table shows about 150,000 clones, with approximately 82% occurring only once. The sample consisted of PBMCs. Receptor source: a man aged 18-30 years in good health and CMV-seropositive.

J is TRBJ1-1 and V is TRBV6-5; 8 bases map to TRBD1. Germline loops: CDR1 MNHEY, CDR2 SVGAGI. There are 12 residues in the CDR3. V lost 6 bases and J lost 11; bases outside the gene matches: 8. The CDR3 bases are TGTGCCAGCAGCCTGGACAGGGTTCGGGCTTTCTTT. Protein sequence: CASSLDRVRAFF.

The chain recombines TRBV7-2 with TRBJ2-1; 14 positions agree with TRBD2. V shed 5 bases and J 4 bases; nucleotides not matched to a gene: 4. This CDR3 spans 16 amino acids. Germline values: CDR1 SGHTA, CDR2 FQGNSA. CDR3 in amino acids: CASSGGLAGGYNEQFF. The DNA of the CDR3 is TGTGCCAGCAGCGGAGGACTAGCGGGAGGTTACAATGAGCAGTTCTTC.

A few counts support this clone. The V call is TRBV4-1, the J call TRBJ2-7; D possibly corresponds to TRBD2 (5 bases). The V and J ends lost 0 bases and 1 base respectively, with 10 bases between them. CDR3 length: 15 residues. CDR1 and CDR2 from the germline V gene are MGHRA and YSYEKL. Written as DNA, the CDR3 is TGCGCCAGCAGCCAAGAGCTAGGAGGTTCCTACGAGCAGTACTTC. Translation: CASSQELGGSYEQYF.

This chain joins TRBV13 and TRBJ2-3; a weak D match, TRBD2 (6 bases). CDR3 length: 16 residues. Per germline, CDR1 PRHDT and CDR2 FYEKMQ (reference sequence). V was pared by 8 bases and J by 2 bases, with 20 bases between. The CDR3 DNA follows: TGTGCCAGCCTCGGTAGTGGGGAGGAGAACACAGATACGCAGTATTTT. Translating it yields CASLGSGEENTDTQYF.

V and J are TRBV28 and TRBJ1-1; the D gene is possibly TRBD1 (5 bases). Between the trimmed V and J ends, which lost 5 bases and 4 bases, there was a span of 11 bases. Germline-derived CDR1 and CDR2 are MDHEN and SYDVKM. The CDR3 covers 13 residues. The CDR3 DNA reads as TGTGCCAGCAGTCGAAGGGGAACCACTGAAGCTTTCTTT. This codes for CASSRRGTTEAFF.

The rearrangement uses TRBV27 and TRBJ2-7, with a possible D match to TRBD2 (6 bases). CDR3 length equals 14 residues. The V end was cut by 4 bases, the J end by 2 bases, with 12 bases between. The germline CDR1 and CDR2 sequences are MNHEY and SMNVEV (reference sequence). CDR3 region: CASSYNGRTYEQYF. The CDR3 DNA reads as TGTGCCAGCAGTTACAACGGGAGAACCTACGAGCAGTACTTC.

V usage is TRBV28 and J usage is TRBJ1-5; D perhaps matches TRBD1 (6 bases). The germline CDR1 and CDR2 sequences are MDHEN and SYDVKM. The CDR3 consists of 16 residues. Trimming removed 1 base from V and 2 bases from J, with 12 bases in between. The CDR3, as DNA: TGTGCCAGCAGTTTATTTTATCGGACAGGCAATCAGCCCCAGCATTTT. This gives the protein CASSLFYRTGNQPQHF.

V is TRBV7-9 and J is TRBJ1-2; the D gene is possibly TRBD1 (6 bases). Germline V gene sequence: CDR1 SEHNR, CDR2 FQNEAQ (reference sequence). V dropped 5 bases and J dropped 8 bases, with 21 bases sitting between them. The CDR3 contains 15 residues. The CDR3 DNA reads as TGTGCCAGCAGCGAAATGACAGGCGAAACCTGGGGCTACACCTTC. This codes for CASSEMTGETWGYTF.

This sequence joins TRBV30 and TRBJ2-1; 14 nucleotides match TRBD2. The V segment lost 3 bases and the J segment 16 bases; nucleotides outside the gene matches: 5. There are 12 residues in the CDR3. The germline gives CDR1 GTSNPN, CDR2 SVGIG (reference sequence). The CDR3 loop reads CAWSGTSGRGFF. The DNA of the CDR3 is TGTGCCTGGAGCGGGACTAGCGGGAGAGGTTTCTTC.

This rearrangement joins TRBV6-5 to TRBJ1-2; 8 bases agree with TRBD1. V was clipped by 0 bases and J by 12 bases; unmatched bases: 12. Per germline, CDR1 MNHEY and CDR2 SVGAGI. The CDR3 is made up of 15 amino acids. For the CDR3, the DNA is TGTGCCAGCAGTTACTCGATCGGTTCGACAGGGGTCAACACCTTC. This gives the protein CASSYSIGSTGVNTF.

J is TRBJ2-5 and V is TRBV5-4; possible D gene TRBD2, 6 bases. V gave up 9 bases and J gave up 2 bases, with 17 bases separating them. Germline V gives CDR1 SGHNT, CDR2 YYREEE (reference sequence). The CDR3 sequence is 14 residues long. The CDR3: CATQTPSAQETQYF. The CDR3 bases are TGTGCCACCCAAACTCCTAGCGCACAAGAGACCCAGTACTTC.

The V gene is TRBV5-1, the J gene TRBJ2-7, with 9 bases aligning to TRBD2. The CDR3 contains 14 residues. The ends lost 0 bases at V and 4 bases at J; junction bases unmatched: 2. The germline CDR1 and CDR2 sequences are SGHRS and YFSETQ. CDR3 in amino acids: CASSLVAGGYEQYF. In DNA form, the CDR3 reads TGCGCCAGCAGCTTGGTCGCGGGAGGGTACGAGCAGTACTTC.

The sample holds a few counts of this clone. The V call is TRBV28, the J call TRBJ2-3; TRBD1 matches 11 bases. The trim removed 2 bases at V and 7 bases at J, leaving 5 bases unmatched. The CDR3 runs 15 residues. Germline V gives CDR1 MDHEN, CDR2 SYDVKM. The CDR3 region has the DNA TGTGCCAGCAGTTTAAGAGGACAGGGGGCAAATACGCAGTATTTT. Amino acids: CASSLRGQGANTQYF.

The chain recombines TRBV11-2 with TRBJ2-5; possibly TRBD1 for D (6 bases). Germline assignment: CDR1 SGHAT and CDR2 FQNNGV. The ends were cut back, 3 bases at V and 1 base at J, with 15 bases in the middle. This CDR3 spans 16 amino acids. DNA for the CDR3: TGTGCCAGCAGCTTTGGGCTAGGACAGTTCCAAGAGACCCAGTACTTC. Translated, it gives CASSFGLGQFQETQYF.

The chain employs TRBV28 and TRBJ2-1, with 11 bases matching TRBD2. The CDR3 length is 16 residues. From germline, CDR1 is MDHEN and CDR2 SYDVKM. With 4 bases clipped from V and 6 bases from J, the junction kept 8 bases outside the gene matches. The CDR3 loop is CASSSVPSGRTNEQFF. CDR3 in DNA: TGTGCCAGCAGTTCCGTCCCTAGCGGGAGGACCAATGAGCAGTTCTTC.

The V gene is TRBV5-4, the J gene TRBJ1-2; the D gene is possibly TRBD1 (6 bases). V was trimmed by 6 bases and J by 6 bases, leaving 18 bases between them. The V gene's germline CDR1 is SGHNT and CDR2 YYREEE (reference sequence). This CDR3 spans 14 amino acids. The CDR3 nucleotides are TGTGCCAGCAACAAACCCGACAGGCCCGATGGCTACACCTTC. It yields the protein CASNKPDRPDGYTF. The variable domain in full, with the rest retrieved from reference TRBV5-4 and TRBJ1-2, is ETGVTQSPTHLIKTRGQQVTLRCSSQSGHNTVSWYQQALGQGPQFIFQYYREEENGRGNFPPRFSGLQFPNYSSELNVNALELDDSALYLCASNKPDRPDGYTFGSGTRLTVV.

The J gene is TRBJ2-3, the V gene TRBV15; TRBD2 aligns across 7 bases. Germline trimming cut 1 base from V and 4 bases from J; bases unmatched to any gene: 2. CDR1 and CDR2 from the germline V gene are LNHNV and YYDKDF (reference sequence). The length of the CDR3 is 14 residues. In nucleotides, the CDR3 is TGTGCCACCAGCAGAGCGGGGGGTGCAGATACGCAGTATTTT. Translation gives CATSRAGGADTQYF.

A few counts support this clone. J is TRBJ2-1 and V is TRBV9; 7 positions match TRBD1. V dropped 3 bases and J dropped 7; count of bases not matched to a gene: 4. The CDR3 runs to 13 residues. Germline CDR1 SGDLS, CDR2 YYNGEE. In nucleotides, the CDR3 is TGTGCCAGCAGCGCCAGGGGGTCGAATGAGCAGTTCTTC. It translates to CASSARGSNEQFF.

V is TRBV19 and J is TRBJ2-7, with 9 bases matching TRBD1. Trimming took 7 bases from V and 2 from J; bases not matched to a gene: 6. Germline-derived CDR1 and CDR2 are LNHDA and SQIVND (reference sequence). The CDR3 has 14 amino acids. The CDR3 sequence is CASMRTGETYEQYF. The CDR3 DNA is TGTGCCAGTATGCGGACAGGGGAGACCTACGAGCAGTACTTC.

The rearrangement uses TRBV5-1 and TRBJ2-3, with unresolved D. Germline CDR1 and CDR2: SGHRS and YFSETQ. Trimming removed 2 bases from V and 3 bases from J, with 10 bases in between. CDR3 size: 14 residues. Here the CDR3 DNA reads TGCGCCAGCAGCTTCGTACTGGAGACAGATACGCAGTATTTT. This gives the protein CASSFVLETDTQYF.

This clone was seen only a few times. The chain couples TRBV28 to TRBJ1-1; D is uncertain. CDR3 length: 15 amino acids. Germline CDR1 MDHEN, CDR2 SYDVKM. The V end was cut by 5 bases, the J end by 5 bases, with 18 bases between. The CDR3 DNA is TGTGCCAGCAGTCCCTCGGGAGGAGGTAGGACTGAAGCTTTCTTT. It is translated as CASSPSGGGRTEAFF.

V and J are TRBV16 and TRBJ2-1, with 13 bases matching TRBD2. Germline V gene lookup returns CDR1 KGHSY and CDR2 FQNENV. Trimming took 2 bases from V and 8 from J; bases not matched to a gene: 9. The length of the CDR3 is 17 residues. CDR3: CASSQEGVGLAGDEQFF. In nucleotides, the CDR3 is TGTGCCAGCAGCCAAGAAGGGGTAGGACTAGCGGGAGATGAGCAGTTCTTC.

This chain uses TRBV19 with TRBJ1-2, with TRBD1 matching 7 bases. J was trimmed by 3 bases and V by 1 base; bases with no gene match: 8. CDR3 length equals 16 residues. The germline CDR1 and CDR2 sequences are LNHDA and SQIVND (reference sequence). The CDR3, as DNA: TGTGCCAGTAGTATAGCCCCGGACAGGAGACACTATGGCTACACCTTC. Translating it yields CASSIAPDRRHYGYTF.

J is TRBJ2-5 and V is TRBV30, with D possibly matching TRBD2 (7 bases). The CDR3 sequence is 15 residues long. Germline V gene lookup returns CDR1 GTSNPN and CDR2 SVGIG (reference sequence). The V gene lost 5 bases and the J gene lost 2 bases, with 18 bases spanning the gap. In DNA, the CDR3 is TGTGCCTGGGCACTGGGGGCGGGAGCGCAAGAGACCCAGTACTTC. Amino acid sequence: CAWALGAGAQETQYF.

This clone appeared a single time. The chain's CDR3 is CAWSSDYRGQFF. CDR3 coding DNA: TGTGCCTGGAGTTCGGACTATCGGGGGCAGTTCTTC. The chain uses TRBV30 and TRBJ2-1; a possible D gene is TRBD2 (6 bases). Trimming took 2 bases from V and 12 from J, leaving 14 bases between them. Germline values: CDR1 GTSNPN, CDR2 SVGIG (reference sequence). The CDR3 contains 12 residues.

The count of this clone is one. This sequence joins TRBV7-9 and TRBJ1-5; TRBD1 might be the D (5 bases). The CDR3 loop spans 15 amino acids. From germline, CDR1 is SEHNR and CDR2 FQNEAQ (reference sequence). Trimming took off 0 bases at V and 3 bases at J, with 9 bases between the two ends. CDR3 in DNA: TGTGCCAGCAGCTTAGCTGAAGGGGCCAATCAGCCCCAGCATTTT. Its protein is CASSLAEGANQPQHF.

This sequence joins TRBV27 and TRBJ2-3; TRBD1 matches 9 bases. The germline V gene has CDR1 MNHEY and CDR2 SMNVEV (reference sequence). The CDR3 contains 15 residues. Losses at the gene ends were 6 bases for V and 8 bases for J; bases not matched to a gene: 12. DNA for the CDR3: TGTGCCAGCAGGGATCCGGGACAGGGTCACGGTACGCAGTATTTT. This encodes CASRDPGQGHGTQYF.

The chain combines TRBV7-9 with TRBJ2-7, with TRBD1 as a possible D gene (5 bases). CDR3 length equals 12 residues. Germline CDR1 SEHNR, CDR2 FQNEAQ (reference sequence). V lost 10 bases and J 2 bases, leaving 12 bases between the germline ends. CDR3 sequence (DNA): TGTGCCACCCAGACAGAGACCTACGAGCAGTACTTC. Translation: CATQTETYEQYF.